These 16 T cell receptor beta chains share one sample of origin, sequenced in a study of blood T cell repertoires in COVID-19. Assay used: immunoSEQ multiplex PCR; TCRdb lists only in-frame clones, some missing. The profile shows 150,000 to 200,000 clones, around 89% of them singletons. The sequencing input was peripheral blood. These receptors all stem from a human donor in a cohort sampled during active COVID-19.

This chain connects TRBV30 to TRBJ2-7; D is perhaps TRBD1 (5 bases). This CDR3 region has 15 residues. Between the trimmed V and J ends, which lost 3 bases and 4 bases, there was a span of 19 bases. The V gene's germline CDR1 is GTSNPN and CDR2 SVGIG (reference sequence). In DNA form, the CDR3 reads TGTGCCTGGAGCCGCCCCTCCCTCGACAGTTACGAGCAGTACTTC. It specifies CAWSRPSLDSYEQYF.

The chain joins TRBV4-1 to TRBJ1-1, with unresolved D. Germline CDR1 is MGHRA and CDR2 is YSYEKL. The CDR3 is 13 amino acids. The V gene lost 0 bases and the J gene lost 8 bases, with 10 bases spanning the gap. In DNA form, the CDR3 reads TGCGCCAGCAGCCAAGAGGGGAGAACGGAAGCTTTCTTT. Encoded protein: CASSQEGRTEAFF.

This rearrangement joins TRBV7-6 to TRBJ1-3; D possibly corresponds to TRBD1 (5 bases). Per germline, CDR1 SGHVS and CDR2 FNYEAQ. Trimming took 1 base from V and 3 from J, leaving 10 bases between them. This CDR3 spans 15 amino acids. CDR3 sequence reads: CASSLDWTSGNTIYF. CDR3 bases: TGTGCCAGCAGCTTAGATTGGACAAGTGGAAACACCATATATTTT.

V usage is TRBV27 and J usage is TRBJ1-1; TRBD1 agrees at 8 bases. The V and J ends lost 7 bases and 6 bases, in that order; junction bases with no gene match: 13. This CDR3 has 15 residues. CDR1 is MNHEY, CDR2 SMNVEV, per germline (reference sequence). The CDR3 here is CASNHRQGSIAEAFF. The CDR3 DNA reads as TGTGCCAGCAACCATAGACAGGGGTCGATTGCTGAAGCTTTCTTT.

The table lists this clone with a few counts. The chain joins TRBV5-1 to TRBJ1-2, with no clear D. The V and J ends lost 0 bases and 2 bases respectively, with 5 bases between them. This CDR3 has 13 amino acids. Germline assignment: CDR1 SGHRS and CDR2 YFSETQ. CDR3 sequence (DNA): TGCGCCAGCAGCTTGGAACAGAACTATGGCTACACCTTC. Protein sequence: CASSLEQNYGYTF.

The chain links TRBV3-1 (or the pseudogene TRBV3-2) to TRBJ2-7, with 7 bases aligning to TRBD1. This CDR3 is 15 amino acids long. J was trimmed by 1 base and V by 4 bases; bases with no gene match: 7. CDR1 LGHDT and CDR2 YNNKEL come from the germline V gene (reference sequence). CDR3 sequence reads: CASSPTGTVSYEQYF. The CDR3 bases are TGTGCCAGCAGCCCTACCGGGACAGTTTCCTACGAGCAGTACTTC.

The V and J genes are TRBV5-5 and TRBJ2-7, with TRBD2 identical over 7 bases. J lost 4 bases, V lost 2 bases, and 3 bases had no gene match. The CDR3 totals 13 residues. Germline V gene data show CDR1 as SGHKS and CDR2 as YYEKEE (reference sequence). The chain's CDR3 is CASSFSGGYEQYF. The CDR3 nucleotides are TGTGCCAGCAGCTTTTCCGGGGGGTACGAGCAGTACTTC.

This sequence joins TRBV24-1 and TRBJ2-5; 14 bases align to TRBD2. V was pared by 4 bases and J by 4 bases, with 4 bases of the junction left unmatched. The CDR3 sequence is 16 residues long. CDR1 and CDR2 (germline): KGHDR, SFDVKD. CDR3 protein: CATSDPGTSGRETQYF. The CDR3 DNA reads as TGTGCCACCAGTGACCCCGGGACTAGCGGGAGAGAGACCCAGTACTTC.

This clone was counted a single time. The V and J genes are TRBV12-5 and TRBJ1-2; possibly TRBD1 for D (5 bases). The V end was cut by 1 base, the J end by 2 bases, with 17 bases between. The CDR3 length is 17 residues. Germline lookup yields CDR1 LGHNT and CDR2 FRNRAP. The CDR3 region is CASGLGPETVLNYGYTF. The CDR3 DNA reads TGTGCTAGTGGTTTGGGACCGGAGACAGTATTAAACTATGGCTACACCTTC.

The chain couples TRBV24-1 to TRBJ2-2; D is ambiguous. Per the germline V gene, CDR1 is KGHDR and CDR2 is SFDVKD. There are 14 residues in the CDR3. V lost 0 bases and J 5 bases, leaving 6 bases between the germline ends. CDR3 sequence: CATSDLGTTGELFF. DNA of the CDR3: TGTGCCACCAGTGATTTGGGTACAACCGGGGAGCTGTTTTTT.

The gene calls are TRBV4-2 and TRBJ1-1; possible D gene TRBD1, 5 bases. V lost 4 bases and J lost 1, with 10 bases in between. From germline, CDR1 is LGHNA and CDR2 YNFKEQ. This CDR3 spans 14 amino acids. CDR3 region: CASSPGLENTEAFF. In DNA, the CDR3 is TGTGCCAGCAGCCCGGGACTCGAGAACACTGAAGCTTTCTTT.

The CDR3 protein is CASRQEGSPLHF. The CDR3, as DNA: TGTGCCAGCAGACAGGAGGGTTCACCCCTCCACTTT. This chain links TRBV6-5 with TRBJ1-6; a weak D match, TRBD1 (5 bases). Trimming removed 6 bases from V and 9 bases from J, with 9 bases in between. Germline CDR1 reads MNHEY; CDR2 reads SVGAGI. This CDR3 contains 12 residues.

This CDR3 reads CASSRTGNQPQHF. CDR3 bases: TGTGCCAGCAGTCGAACAGGGAACCAGCCCCAGCATTTT. This rearrangement joins TRBV7-8 to TRBJ1-5, with D perhaps TRBD1 (6 bases). Germline V gene data show CDR1 as SGHVS and CDR2 as FQNEAQ. V lost 6 bases to trimming and J lost 7 bases, with 13 bases between them. This CDR3 has 13 amino acids.

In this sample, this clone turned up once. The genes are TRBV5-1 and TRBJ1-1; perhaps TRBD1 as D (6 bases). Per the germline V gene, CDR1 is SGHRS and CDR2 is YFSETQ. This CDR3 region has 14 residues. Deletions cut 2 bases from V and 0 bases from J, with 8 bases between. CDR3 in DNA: TGCGCCAGCAGCTTACAGGGTATGAACACTGAAGCTTTCTTT. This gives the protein CASSLQGMNTEAFF.

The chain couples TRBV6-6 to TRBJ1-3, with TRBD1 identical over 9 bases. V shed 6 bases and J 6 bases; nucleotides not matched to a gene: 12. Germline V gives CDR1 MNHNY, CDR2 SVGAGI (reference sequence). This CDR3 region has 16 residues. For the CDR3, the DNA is TGTGCCAGCAGGACTGGGTCGGGACAGGGTGAAAACACCATATATTTT. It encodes CASRTGSGQGENTIYF.

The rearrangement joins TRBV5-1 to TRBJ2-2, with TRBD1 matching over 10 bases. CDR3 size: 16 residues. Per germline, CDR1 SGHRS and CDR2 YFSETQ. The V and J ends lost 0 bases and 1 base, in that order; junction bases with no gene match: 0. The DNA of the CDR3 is TGCGCCAGCAGCTTGGGGGACAGGGGGAACACCGGGGAGCTGTTTTTT. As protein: CASSLGDRGNTGELFF.